The 10 T cell receptor beta chains presented below share a single source sample, sequenced in a study of blood T cell repertoires in COVID-19. Produced via immunoSEQ multiplex PCR; TCRdb's table is partial and in-frame only. Among some 170,000 clones listed, roughly 87% were seen once. The sequencing input was peripheral blood. Receptor source: a woman between 45 and 65 years old with acute or convalescent COVID-19.

CDR3 coding DNA: TGTGCCAGCAGTTTAACCAGGGCGACCCAGTACTTC. Translating it yields CASSLTRATQYF. The V gene is TRBV12-3 or TRBV12-4, the J gene TRBJ2-5; TRBD1 might be the D (5 bases). CDR3 size: 12 residues. The V gene lost 2 bases and the J gene lost 7 bases, with 8 bases spanning the gap.

This chain links TRBV10-2 with TRBJ1-4; no definite D call. Trimming pared 7 bases from V and 6 bases from J, leaving 15 bases between. Germline lookup yields CDR1 WSHSY and CDR2 SAAADI. This CDR3 has 14 residues. CDR3 bases: TGCGCCAGCAAGGTAGCGGCAGGTGATGAAAAACTGTTTTTT. Translating gives CASKVAAGDEKLFF.

This chain joins TRBV2 and TRBJ2-7, with D hard to call. V lost 6 bases, J lost 3 bases, and 6 bases lay in between. The CDR3 totals 11 residues. CDR1 is SNHLY, CDR2 FYNNEI, per germline. The CDR3 DNA follows: TGTGCCAGCAGGTCGTACTACGAGCAGTACTTC. Translating it yields CASRSYYEQYF.

The genes are TRBV6-6 and TRBJ1-2, with TRBD1 identical over 7 bases. Germline values: CDR1 MNHNY, CDR2 SVGAGI (reference sequence). The J segment lost 2 bases and the V segment lost 4 bases, leaving 7 bases of the junction unmatched. The CDR3 consists of 15 residues. CDR3 protein: CASSSDRITNYGYTF. CDR3 coding DNA: TGTGCCAGCAGTTCGGACAGGATAACGAACTATGGCTACACCTTC.

The chain has TRBV27 and TRBJ2-1, with a weak D call TRBD2 (5 bases). V dropped 2 bases and J dropped 4 bases, with 9 bases sitting between them. The CDR3 covers 14 residues. Germline loops: CDR1 MNHEY, CDR2 SMNVEV (reference sequence). The CDR3 is CASSLGLGYNEQFF. The DNA of the CDR3 is TGTGCCAGCAGTTTAGGACTTGGGTACAATGAGCAGTTCTTC.

On this clone: Distinct nucleotide sequences in the sample also encode this CDR3. The V gene is TRBV18, the J gene TRBJ2-7, with TRBD2 as a possible D gene (7 bases). The CDR3 spans 14 residues. Trimming removed 0 bases at V and 5 bases at J, with 11 bases between. The germline CDR1 and CDR2 sequences are KGHSH and LQKENI. CDR3 amino acids: CASSPPGGLDEQYF. In nucleotides, the CDR3 is TGTGCCAGCTCACCACCGGGGGGGCTCGACGAGCAGTACTTC. The whole variable domain, filled in from reference TRBV18 and TRBJ2-7, reads NAGVMQNPRHLVRRRGQEARLRCSPMKGHSHVYWYRQLPEEGLKFMVYLQKENIIDESGMPKERFSAEFPKEGPSILRIQQVVRGDSAAYFCASSPPGGLDEQYFGPGTRLTVT.

The chain links TRBV19 to TRBJ1-1; D may be TRBD1 (5 bases). The germline V and J ends were trimmed by 3 bases and 1 base, with 9 bases remaining between them. Germline CDR1 is LNHDA and CDR2 is SQIVND (reference sequence). CDR3 length: 14 amino acids. CDR3 residues: CASSIEQANTEAFF. The CDR3 nucleotides are TGTGCCAGTAGTATCGAACAGGCGAACACTGAAGCTTTCTTT.

This clone was recorded only once. The chain employs TRBV5-8 and TRBJ2-7; D might be TRBD1 (6 bases). This CDR3 is built from 12 residues. V was pared by 3 bases and J by 3 bases, with 7 bases between. CDR1 is SGHTS and CDR2 is YDEGEE in the germline V gene. The CDR3 region is CASSSDSYEQYF. The CDR3 DNA follows: TGTGCCAGCAGCTCGGACAGCTACGAGCAGTACTTC.

V and J are TRBV18 and TRBJ1-1; TRBD1 might be the D (5 bases). Trimming took off 6 bases at V and 3 bases at J, with 11 bases between the two ends. The germline V gene has CDR1 KGHSH and CDR2 LQKENI. This CDR3 comprises 13 residues. CDR3 region: CASSRARDTEAFF. In DNA form, the CDR3 reads TGTGCCAGCTCTCGCGCCAGGGACACTGAAGCTTTCTTT.

V gene TRBV19 combines with J gene TRBJ1-1, with 8 bases lining up with TRBD1. V gave up 4 bases and J gave up 4 bases; unmatched junction bases: 5. In germline, CDR1 is LNHDA, CDR2 SQIVND (reference sequence). The CDR3 spans 14 residues. DNA for the CDR3: TGTGCCAGTAGTACGATGACAGGGGTCACTGAAGCTTTCTTT. Protein product: CASSTMTGVTEAFF.